A selection of T cell receptor beta chains follows, all from one sample in a study of neurological immune-mediated disorders. A single record per CDR3 protein comes from TCRdb applying MiXCR to the 5' RACE reads. The table lists around 70,000 distinct CDR3 sequences, 4.5% to 5.5% of them singletons. The sequencing sample was made of PBMCs. These TCRs come from a woman in her 70s with multiple sclerosis. Both conserved end residues are part of each CDR3. The D gene is left open where the match is weak. Not all rows give a size; the values are once, few, many and, for expanded clones, a class.

size	V	D	J	DNA	CDR3
-	TRBV21-1	-	TRBJ1-2	TGTGCCAGCAGCAAACCGGGACTCGTCGATGGCTACACCTTC	CASSKPGLVDGYTF
many	TRBV27	TRBD2	TRBJ2-5	TGTGCCAGCAGGTCATGGAGCGGGGCACAAGAGACCCAGTACTTC	CASRSWSGAQETQYF
many	TRBV29-1	TRBD2	TRBJ2-1	TGCAGCGGGACTAGCGGGATTAAAAATGAGCAGTTCTTC	CSGTSGIKNEQFF
many	TRBV20-1	TRBD2	TRBJ2-2	TGCAGTGCTAGAGATCCGCGGACTAGCGATGCCGGGGAGCTGTTTTTT	CSARDPRTSDAGELFF
many	TRBV20-1	TRBD2	TRBJ2-5	TGCAGTGCTACCCCTCCCGGGAGGGGGGAGACCCAGTACTTC	CSATPPGRGETQYF
-	TRBV12-3/TRBV12-4	TRBD2	TRBJ2-1	TGTGCCAGCAGCACCATCAGCGGGATCTCCTACAATGAGCAGTTCTTC	CASSTISGISYNEQFF
many	TRBV27	-	TRBJ2-1	TGTGCCAGCAGTTCGACAGGACATTACAATGAGCAGTTCTTC	CASSSTGHYNEQFF
many	TRBV7-2	-	TRBJ1-4	TGTGCCAGCAGCTTAGGGCCGGCGGGAACTAATGAAAAACTGTTTTTT	CASSLGPAGTNEKLFF
many	TRBV5-1	-	TRBJ2-3	TGCGCCAGCAGCTCCCACCGTAGCACAGATACGCAGTATTTT	CASSSHRSTDTQYF
many	TRBV20-1	TRBD1	TRBJ1-2	TGCAGTGCTTTTCGTGGGACAGGGGTTGGCTACACCTTC	CSAFRGTGVGYTF
many	TRBV2	-	TRBJ2-7	TGTGCCAGCGGGGCGAGCTCCTACGAGCAGTACTTC	CASGASSYEQYF
many	TRBV7-6	-	TRBJ2-2	TGTGCCAGCAGCTTAGGGGGGCAGATAAACACCGGGGAGCTGTTTTTT	CASSLGGQINTGELFF
many	TRBV29-1	-	TRBJ2-2	TGCAGCGTTAACACAGGAACCCCCGGGGAGCTGTTTTTT	CSVNTGTPGELFF
-	TRBV7-2	-	TRBJ2-5	TGTGCCAGCAGCTCGCCCTTAGGCCGCGCTGAGACCCAGTACTTC	CASSSPLGRAETQYF
many	TRBV6-5	-	TRBJ2-2	TGTGCCAGCAGTTACTTCGTCGGAAACACCGGGGAGCTGTTTTTT	CASSYFVGNTGELFF
many	TRBV12-3/TRBV12-4	-	TRBJ1-5	TGTGCCAGCAGGGCCAACAGGGCGAATCAGCCCCAGCATTTT	CASRANRANQPQHF
many	TRBV7-9	TRBD1	TRBJ1-5	TGTGCCAGCAGCTTAGGAACAGGGGATTATAGCAATCAGCCCCAGCATTTT	CASSLGTGDYSNQPQHF
many	TRBV7-9	TRBD1	TRBJ2-1	TGTGCCAGCAGCTCTCCCCTTGGACAGGTTTTGAATGAGCAGTTCTTC	CASSSPLGQVLNEQFF
many	TRBV9	-	TRBJ1-1	TGTGCCAGCAGCGTATCCCCCCGTCGGGGGGCGTTTTTGAACACTGAAGCTTTCTTT	CASSVSPRRGAFLNTEAFF
many	TRBV7-2	-	TRBJ2-5	TGTGCCAGCAGCCCCACTTTGTACCAAGAGACCCAGTACTTC	CASSPTLYQETQYF
many	TRBV7-2	-	TRBJ2-2	TGTGCCAGCAGCTTTTTAGTTTTAGGGGAGCTGTTTTTT	CASSFLVLGELFF
many	TRBV5-1	TRBD2	TRBJ2-2	TGCGCCAGCAGCCGTACAGCGGGAGCCGCGGGCACCGGGGAGCTGTTTTTT	CASSRTAGAAGTGELFF
many	TRBV7-6	TRBD2	TRBJ2-7	TGTGCCAGCAGCTCGGGCGGGCTAGCGGGGACATACGAGCAGTACTTC	CASSSGGLAGTYEQYF
many	TRBV6-2/TRBV6-3	-	TRBJ2-7	TGTGCCACCAAACAGGGCCGGTACGAGCAGTACTTC	CATKQGRYEQYF
many	TRBV20-1	TRBD2	TRBJ2-1	TGCAGTGCTTCTCGAATTAGCGGGAGTACCGATTACAATGAGCAGTTCTTC	CSASRISGSTDYNEQFF
many	TRBV5-1	-	TRBJ1-4	TGCGCCAGCAGCCCCGGGAACCTTGAAAAACTGTTTTTT	CASSPGNLEKLFF
few	TRBV10-3	-	TRBJ2-2	TGTGCCATCAGTGAGAACGGCCCAGACACCGGGGAGCTGTTTTTT	CAISENGPDTGELFF
many	TRBV20-1	-	TRBJ2-1	TGCAGTGCTAGAGACTGGATTGCCTCCTACAATGAGCAGTTCTTC	CSARDWIASYNEQFF
many	TRBV6-6	-	TRBJ2-1	TGTGCCTCCGAAGGTGGGTTCTTC	CASEGGFF
many	TRBV7-2	-	TRBJ1-1	TGTGCCAGCAGCTTAACGGGGGCGAACACTGAAGCTTTCTTT	CASSLTGANTEAFF
few	TRBV6-6	-	TRBJ2-5	TGTGCCAGCGCCCGGGGGTTTGGGGAGTACCAAGAGACCCAGTACTTC	CASARGFGEYQETQYF